Listed below are T cell receptor beta chains from one sample, sequenced in a study of blood T cell repertoires in COVID-19. Profiling relied on immunoSEQ multiplex PCR, and the TCRdb table lists in-frame clones only, not all of them. In the table there are 250,000 to 350,000 clones, approximately 88% of which are singletons. The source material was peripheral blood. The receptors shown here come from a woman aged 45-59 years with active or convalescent COVID-19. The CDR3 runs from the conserved cysteine through the conserved F or W. D genes are given only for firm matches. Where a row states a size, it is once, few, many or the class of an expanded clone; other rows omit it.

TGTGCCAGCGCCGGGACAGGGTACAATGAGCAGTTCTTC	CASAGTGYNEQFF	TRBV19	TRBJ2-1	TRBD1	NA
TGCGCCAGCAGCCAAGCAAGGTTTGGCAGGGCGAAGTACTTC	CASSQARFGRAKYF	TRBV4-3	TRBJ2-4	NA	once
TGTGCCAGCAGCTTAGGACTATCCGGGACAGCCAATGAAAAACTGTTTTTT	CASSLGLSGTANEKLFF	TRBV11-2	TRBJ1-4	TRBD1	NA
TGCGCCAGCAGCTTAAGCGGGGAGAACACTGAAGCTTTCTTT	CASSLSGENTEAFF	TRBV5-1	TRBJ1-1	NA	NA
TGTGCCAGCAGTTTAACACCCCTCTATGGCTACACCTTC	CASSLTPLYGYTF	TRBV27	TRBJ1-2	NA	NA
TGTGCCACCAGTGACCGCTCAGGGGGTCTGAATACGCAGTATTTT	CATSDRSGGLNTQYF	TRBV24-1	TRBJ2-3	TRBD1	NA
TGCGCCAGCAGCTTGGGACTAGTCAGAGGTCATGAGCAGTTCTTC	CASSLGLVRGHEQFF	TRBV5-1	TRBJ2-1	NA	NA
TGTGCCAGCAGTTACTCGACAGGGGCATATGAAAAACTGTTTTTT	CASSYSTGAYEKLFF	TRBV6-6	TRBJ1-4	TRBD1	NA
TGTGCCACCAGCAGGCGGGGGGAACAGCCCCAGCATTTT	CATSRRGEQPQHF	TRBV15	TRBJ1-5	NA	once
TGTGCCAGCAGCCAAGCTCACACAGGTGGCTACACCTTC	CASSQAHTGGYTF	TRBV14	TRBJ1-2	NA	NA
TGTGCCAGCAGCGTACAAGGGGGATTTTCCGGGGAGCTGTTTTTT	CASSVQGGFSGELFF	TRBV9	TRBJ2-2	NA	once
TGCGCCAGCAGCCAGGAGCCTCTGAACACCGGGGAGCTGTTTTTT	CASSQEPLNTGELFF	TRBV4-3	TRBJ2-2	NA	NA
TGTGCCAGCAGCTTGGTAGACACCTATAGTCAGCCCCAGCATTTT	CASSLVDTYSQPQHF	TRBV5-5	TRBJ1-5	NA	NA
TGCAGCGTTGAGGGGCAGGGAACTGAAGCTTTCTTT	CSVEGQGTEAFF	TRBV29-1	TRBJ1-1	NA	NA
TGTGCCAGCAGACAGCAGAGTTATCAGCCCCAGCATTTT	CASRQQSYQPQHF	TRBV2	TRBJ1-5	NA	NA
TGTGCCAGCAGTTTGGGGGCCCCGGGAGAGCAGTACTTC	CASSLGAPGEQYF	TRBV27	TRBJ2-7	NA	NA
TGTGCCAGCAGCGCCGGACAGGGGGGGAACTATGGCTACACCTTC	CASSAGQGGNYGYTF	TRBV9	TRBJ1-2	TRBD1	once
TGTGCCAGCAGTCGCGGACAGGGGGCGGAAGCTTTCTTT	CASSRGQGAEAFF	TRBV6-2/TRBV6-3	TRBJ1-1	TRBD1	NA
TGTGCCAGCAGTTTCCCCCCGGGACAGGGGAGGGAAAAACTGTTTTTT	CASSFPPGQGREKLFF	TRBV28	TRBJ1-4	TRBD1	NA
TGTGCCAGCAGTTTAGCGCGAAATGGCTACACCTTC	CASSLARNGYTF	TRBV12-3/TRBV12-4	TRBJ1-2	NA	once
TGTGCTAGTGGTTTGGTAGACAGGGCTGGCTACACCTTC	CASGLVDRAGYTF	TRBV12-5	TRBJ1-2	TRBD1	NA
TGTGCCAGCAGTTACGGTCCGGGGGGACATGGGTATGGCTACACCTTC	CASSYGPGGHGYGYTF	TRBV6-5	TRBJ1-2	NA	NA
TGTGCCAGCAGTTACTCGGACAGGGGGCGAGGCGGCTACACCTTC	CASSYSDRGRGGYTF	TRBV6-5	TRBJ1-2	TRBD1	NA
TGTGCCAGCAGGGACAGCCGTGAAGCTTTCTTT	CASRDSREAFF	TRBV6-5	TRBJ1-1	NA	NA
TGTGCCTCCCTAGGGGCTTCGAACACCGGGGAGCTGTTTTTT	CASLGASNTGELFF	TRBV10-3	TRBJ2-2	NA	NA
TGTGCCAGCAGCTCTAGACAGGGAGATGAAAAACTGTTTTTT	CASSSRQGDEKLFF	TRBV7-9	TRBJ1-4	TRBD1	NA
TGTGCCAGCAGTTTCGGGACTCTTGGCTACACCTTC	CASSFGTLGYTF	TRBV12-3/TRBV12-4	TRBJ1-2	NA	few
TGTGCCAGCAGACGAATCGGAGGGAACACTGAAGCTTTCTTT	CASRRIGGNTEAFF	TRBV28	TRBJ1-1	NA	NA
TGTGCCAGTAGTTTTCGGACAGGGTTCGACACCATATATTTT	CASSFRTGFDTIYF	TRBV19	TRBJ1-3	TRBD1	NA
TGTGCCAGCAGTTTACAGGGTAAAGGTTTTCGTCCCGGGGAGCTGTTTTTT	CASSLQGKGFRPGELFF	TRBV27	TRBJ2-2	NA	NA
TGTGCCAGTAGTATGAGCCTCCACACTGAAGCTTTCTTT	CASSMSLHTEAFF	TRBV19	TRBJ1-1	NA	NA
TGTGCCAGCAGTTACTCGGAAAGGAGACCTGGAAACACCATATATTTT	CASSYSERRPGNTIYF	TRBV6-5	TRBJ1-3	NA	NA
TGTGCCAGCAGCCCCTACCCTAGCTGGGTTTGGGATACGCAGTATTTT	CASSPYPSWVWDTQYF	TRBV21-1	TRBJ2-3	NA	NA
TGTGCCATCAGCAGATCGGGACAGGGCCGCTCCTATAATTCACCCCTCCACTTT	CAISRSGQGRSYNSPLHF	TRBV10-3	TRBJ1-6	TRBD1	NA
TGTGCCAGCACTTTCTCAGGGGGTGCAGGCTACGAGCAGTACTTC	CASTFSGGAGYEQYF	TRBV7-2	TRBJ2-7	TRBD1	NA
TGTGCCTGGAGTGTCGGACAGGGGCTCGGCTACACCTTC	CAWSVGQGLGYTF	TRBV30	TRBJ1-2	TRBD1	NA
TGTGCCAGCAGCGTTGACCGGGACATTCCGACTACTGAAAAACTGTTTTTT	CASSVDRDIPTTEKLFF	TRBV7-9	TRBJ1-4	NA	NA
TGTGCCAGCAGCCAAGCTGGGCCCAATGTCTATGGCTACACCTTC	CASSQAGPNVYGYTF	TRBV14	TRBJ1-2	NA	once
TGTGCCAGCAGTGAAGAGTCCAGGTTGGGCGAAAAACTGTTTTTT	CASSEESRLGEKLFF	TRBV2	TRBJ1-4	NA	NA
TGTGCCAGTAGTATGAGCGTGTACGAAAAACTGTTTTTT	CASSMSVYEKLFF	TRBV19	TRBJ1-4	NA	once
TGTGCCAGCAGTGGGACAGGGGAGAATGAGCAGTTCTTC	CASSGTGENEQFF	TRBV6-6	TRBJ2-1	TRBD1	NA
TGTGCCTGGAGTGTTGAGGGGGTCGGAAAACTGTTTTTT	CAWSVEGVGKLFF	TRBV30	TRBJ1-4	NA	NA